This TCR beta chain was recovered during a study of cytomegalovirus exposure and HLA in healthy donors. Points from the study as a whole: Earlier analysis looked at TCR beta V segments, and most were productive about 87% or about 30% of the time. Several of the most significant clusters appeared, in a later analysis, to be linked to common viral pathogens. In a later analysis, the majority of CMV-associated beta chains seemingly showed HLA restriction. Another analysis was done later, and it associated more than 15,000 TCR beta sequences with HLA alleles at 0.05 false discovery rate.

Comments on this clone: No antigen is known for it.

The PCR contained 60 Vbeta and 13 Jbeta primers. Clones were sequenced by immunoSEQ multiplex PCR, and TCRdb holds only the in-frame ones, with some missing. The sample comprises 95,000 to 110,000 clones, approximately 70% of which are singletons, and around 3.5% rests with the top ten. The V end was cut by 0 bases, the J end by 3 bases, with 6 bases between. From germline, CDR1 is ENHRY and CDR2 SYGVKD. The CDR3 is 14 amino acids. The J gene is TRBJ1-3, the V gene TRBV10-3; the D gene is possibly TRBD1 (5 bases). The source of this sequence is a woman aged 50 to 60 in good health and CMV-seronegative. Material: PBMCs. The CDR3 DNA reads TGTGCCATCAGTGAGTCCGGGGGTGGAAACACCATATATTTT. Residues: CAISESGGGNTIYF.